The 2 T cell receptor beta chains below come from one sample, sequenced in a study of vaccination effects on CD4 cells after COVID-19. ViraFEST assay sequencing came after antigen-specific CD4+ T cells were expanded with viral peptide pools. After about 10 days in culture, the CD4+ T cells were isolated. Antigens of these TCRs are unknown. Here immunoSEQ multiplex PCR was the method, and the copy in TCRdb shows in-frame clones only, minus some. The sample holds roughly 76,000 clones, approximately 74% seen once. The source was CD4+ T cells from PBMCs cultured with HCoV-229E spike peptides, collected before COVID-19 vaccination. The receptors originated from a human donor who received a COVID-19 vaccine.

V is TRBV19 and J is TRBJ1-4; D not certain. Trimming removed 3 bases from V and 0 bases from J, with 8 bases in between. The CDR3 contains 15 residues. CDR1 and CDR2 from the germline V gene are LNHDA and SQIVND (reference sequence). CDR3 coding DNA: TGTGCCAGTAGTATGAGGGTAGCAACTAATGAAAAACTGTTTTTT. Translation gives CASSMRVATNEKLFF.

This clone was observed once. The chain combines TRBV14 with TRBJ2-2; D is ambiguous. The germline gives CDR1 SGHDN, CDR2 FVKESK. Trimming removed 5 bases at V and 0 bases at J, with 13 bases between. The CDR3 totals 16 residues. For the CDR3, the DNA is TGTGCCAGCAGCTTCGCTTTAGGCACGAACACCGGGGAGCTGTTTTTT. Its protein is CASSFALGTNTGELFF.